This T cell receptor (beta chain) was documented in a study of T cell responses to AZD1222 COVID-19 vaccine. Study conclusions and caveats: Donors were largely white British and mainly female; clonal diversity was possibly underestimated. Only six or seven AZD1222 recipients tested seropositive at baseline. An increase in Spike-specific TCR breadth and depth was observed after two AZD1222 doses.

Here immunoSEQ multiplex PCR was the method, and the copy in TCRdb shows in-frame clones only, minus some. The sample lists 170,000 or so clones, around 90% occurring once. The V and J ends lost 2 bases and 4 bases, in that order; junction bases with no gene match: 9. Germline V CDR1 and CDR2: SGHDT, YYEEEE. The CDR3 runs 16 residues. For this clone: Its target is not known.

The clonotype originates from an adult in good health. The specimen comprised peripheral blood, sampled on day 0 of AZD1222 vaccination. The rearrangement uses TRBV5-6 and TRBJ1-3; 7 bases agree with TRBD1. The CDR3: CASSFPDREPGNTIYF. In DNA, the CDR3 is TGTGCCAGCAGCTTTCCTGACAGGGAGCCCGGAAACACCATATATTTT.